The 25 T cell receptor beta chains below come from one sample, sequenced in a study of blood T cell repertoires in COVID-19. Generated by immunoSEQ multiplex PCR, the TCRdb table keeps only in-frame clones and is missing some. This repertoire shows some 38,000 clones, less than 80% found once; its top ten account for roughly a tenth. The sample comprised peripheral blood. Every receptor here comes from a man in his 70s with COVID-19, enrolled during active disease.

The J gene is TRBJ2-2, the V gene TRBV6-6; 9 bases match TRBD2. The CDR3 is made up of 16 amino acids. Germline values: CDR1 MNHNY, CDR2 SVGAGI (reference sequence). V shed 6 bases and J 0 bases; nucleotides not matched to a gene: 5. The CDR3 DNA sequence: TGTGCCAGCAGCGACGCGGGGGGGCCGAACACCGGGGAGCTGTTTTTT. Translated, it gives CASSDAGGPNTGELFF.

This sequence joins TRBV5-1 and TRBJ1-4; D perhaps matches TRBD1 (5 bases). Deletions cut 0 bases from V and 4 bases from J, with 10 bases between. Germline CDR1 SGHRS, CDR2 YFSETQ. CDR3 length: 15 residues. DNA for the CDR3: TGCGCCAGCAGCTTGGGGGGCACTTATAATGAAAAACTGTTTTTT. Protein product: CASSLGGTYNEKLFF.

Written as DNA, the CDR3 is TGCGCCAGCAGCCTCGGGACAGCGAGAGAGACCCAGTACTTC. Encoded protein: CASSLGTARETQYF. The chain employs TRBV4-3 and TRBJ2-5; 7 bases align to TRBD1. Germline CDR1 reads LGHNA; CDR2 reads YSLEER. The V gene end was trimmed by 4 bases and the J gene end by 4 bases; junction bases not matched to a gene: 6. The CDR3 totals 14 residues.

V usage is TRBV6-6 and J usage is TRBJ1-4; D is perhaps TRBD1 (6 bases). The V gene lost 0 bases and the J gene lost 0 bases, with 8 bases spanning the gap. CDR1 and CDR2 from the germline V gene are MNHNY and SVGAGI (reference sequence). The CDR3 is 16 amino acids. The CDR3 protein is CASSYSGQATNEKLFF. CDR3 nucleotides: TGTGCCAGCAGTTACTCGGGACAAGCAACTAATGAAAAACTGTTTTTT.

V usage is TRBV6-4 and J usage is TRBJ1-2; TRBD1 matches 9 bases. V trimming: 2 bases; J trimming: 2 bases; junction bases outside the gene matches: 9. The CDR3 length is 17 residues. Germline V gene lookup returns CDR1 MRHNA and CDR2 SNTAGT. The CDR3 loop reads CASSDRGRQGGNYGYTF. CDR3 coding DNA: TGTGCCAGCAGTGACCGCGGCAGACAGGGGGGGAACTATGGCTACACCTTC.

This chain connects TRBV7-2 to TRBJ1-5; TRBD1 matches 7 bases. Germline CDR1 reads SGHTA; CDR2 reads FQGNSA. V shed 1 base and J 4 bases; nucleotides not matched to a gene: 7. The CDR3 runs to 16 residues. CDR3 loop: CASSLVTGNSNQPQHF. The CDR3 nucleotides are TGTGCCAGCAGCTTAGTGACAGGGAATTCAAATCAGCCCCAGCATTTT.

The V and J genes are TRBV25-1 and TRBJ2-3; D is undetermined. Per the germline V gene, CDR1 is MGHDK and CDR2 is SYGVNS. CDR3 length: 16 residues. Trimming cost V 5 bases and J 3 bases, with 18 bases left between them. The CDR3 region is CASSTFYNVGTDTQYF. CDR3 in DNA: TGTGCCAGCAGTACCTTTTACAATGTCGGGACAGATACGCAGTATTTT. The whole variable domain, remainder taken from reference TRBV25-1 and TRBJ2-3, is EADIYQTPRYLVIGTGKKITLECSQTMGHDKMYWYQQDPGMELHLIHYSYGVNSTEKGDLSSESTVSRIRTEHFPLTLESARPSHTSQYLCASSTFYNVGTDTQYFGPGTRLTVL.

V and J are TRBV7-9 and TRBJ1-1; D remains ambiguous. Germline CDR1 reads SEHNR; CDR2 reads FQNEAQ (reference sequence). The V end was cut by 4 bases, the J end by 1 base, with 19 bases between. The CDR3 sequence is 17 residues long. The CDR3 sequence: CASSSAGSIRWNTEAFF. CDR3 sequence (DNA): TGTGCCAGCAGCTCGGCGGGGTCGATTAGATGGAACACTGAAGCTTTCTTT.

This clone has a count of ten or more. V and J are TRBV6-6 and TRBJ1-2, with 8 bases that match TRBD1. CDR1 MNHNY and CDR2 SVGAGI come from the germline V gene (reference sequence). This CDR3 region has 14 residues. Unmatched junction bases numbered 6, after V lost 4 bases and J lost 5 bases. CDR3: CASSSPTGVYGYTF. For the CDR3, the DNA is TGTGCCAGCAGTTCCCCGACAGGGGTATATGGCTACACCTTC.

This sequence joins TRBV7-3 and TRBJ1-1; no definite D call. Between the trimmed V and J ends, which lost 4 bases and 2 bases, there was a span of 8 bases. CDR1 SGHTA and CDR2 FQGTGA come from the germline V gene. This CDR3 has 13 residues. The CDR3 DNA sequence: TGTGCCAGCAGCTCTAGCAGAAACACTGAAGCTTTCTTT. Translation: CASSSSRNTEAFF.

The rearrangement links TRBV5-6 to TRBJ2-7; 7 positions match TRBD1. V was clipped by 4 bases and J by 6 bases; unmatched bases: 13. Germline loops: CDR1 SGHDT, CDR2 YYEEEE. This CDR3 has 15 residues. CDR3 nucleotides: TGTGCCAGCAGCCTCGCCGCAGGCAGGGGGATCGAGCAGTACTTC. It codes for CASSLAAGRGIEQYF.

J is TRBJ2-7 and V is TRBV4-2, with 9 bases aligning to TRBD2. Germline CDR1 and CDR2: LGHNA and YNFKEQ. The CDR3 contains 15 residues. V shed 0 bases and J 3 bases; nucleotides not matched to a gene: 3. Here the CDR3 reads CASSQELAGNYEQYF. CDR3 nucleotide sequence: TGTGCCAGCAGCCAAGAGCTAGCGGGGAACTACGAGCAGTACTTC.

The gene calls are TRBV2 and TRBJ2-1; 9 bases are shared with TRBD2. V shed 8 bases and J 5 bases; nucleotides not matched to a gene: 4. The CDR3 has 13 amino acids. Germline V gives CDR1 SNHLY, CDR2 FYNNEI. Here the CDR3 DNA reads TGTGCCAGCGGCGGGAGGGCCGACAATGAGCAGTTCTTC. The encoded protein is CASGGRADNEQFF. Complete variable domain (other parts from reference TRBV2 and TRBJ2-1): EPEVTQTPSHQVTQMGQEVILRCVPISNHLYFYWYRQILGQKVEFLVSFYNNEISEKSEIFDDQFSVERPDGSNFTLKIRSTKLEDSAMYFCASGGRADNEQFFGPGTRLTVL.

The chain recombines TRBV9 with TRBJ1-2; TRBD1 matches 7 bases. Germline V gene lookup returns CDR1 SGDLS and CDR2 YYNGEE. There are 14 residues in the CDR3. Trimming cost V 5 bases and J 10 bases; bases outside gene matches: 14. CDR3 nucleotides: TGTGCCAGCAGTCCTGACGGGACAGCCCGGGACTACACCTTC. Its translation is CASSPDGTARDYTF.

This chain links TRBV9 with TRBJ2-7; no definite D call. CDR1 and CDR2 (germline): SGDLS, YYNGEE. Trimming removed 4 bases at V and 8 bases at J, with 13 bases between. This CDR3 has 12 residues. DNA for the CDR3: TGTGCCAGCAGCTCTCGACTCCGCCAGCAGTACTTC. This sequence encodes CASSSRLRQQYF.

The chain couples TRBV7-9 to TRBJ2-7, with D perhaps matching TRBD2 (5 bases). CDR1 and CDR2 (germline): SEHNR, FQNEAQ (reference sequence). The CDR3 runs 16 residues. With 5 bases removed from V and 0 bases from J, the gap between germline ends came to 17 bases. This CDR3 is CASSRTGVGFSYEQYF. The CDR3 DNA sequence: TGTGCCAGCAGCCGGACCGGGGTGGGATTCTCCTACGAGCAGTACTTC.

CDR3 region: CASRDRPTYEQYF. CDR3 coding DNA: TGTGCCAGCAGGGACAGGCCGACCTACGAGCAGTACTTC. This chain uses TRBV6-5 with TRBJ2-7; 7 nucleotides match TRBD1. The V and J ends lost 6 bases and 2 bases, in that order; junction bases with no gene match: 4. CDR1 is MNHEY, CDR2 SVGAGI, per germline. The CDR3 totals 13 residues.

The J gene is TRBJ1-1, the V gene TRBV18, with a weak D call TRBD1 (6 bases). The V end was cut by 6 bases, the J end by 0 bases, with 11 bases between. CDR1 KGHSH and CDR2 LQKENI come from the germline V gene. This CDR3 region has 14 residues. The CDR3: CASSRGGVNTEAFF. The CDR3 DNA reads TGTGCCAGCTCTCGAGGGGGGGTGAACACTGAAGCTTTCTTT.

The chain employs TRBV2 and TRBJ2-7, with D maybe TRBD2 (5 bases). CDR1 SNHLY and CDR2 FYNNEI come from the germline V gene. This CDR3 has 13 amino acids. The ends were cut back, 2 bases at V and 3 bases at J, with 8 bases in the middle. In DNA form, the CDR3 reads TGTGCCAGCAGTGAACTAGCTTTCTACGAGCAGTACTTC. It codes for CASSELAFYEQYF. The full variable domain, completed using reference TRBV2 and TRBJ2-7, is EPEVTQTPSHQVTQMGQEVILRCVPISNHLYFYWYRQILGQKVEFLVSFYNNEISEKSEIFDDQFSVERPDGSNFTLKIRSTKLEDSAMYFCASSELAFYEQYFGPGTRLTVT.

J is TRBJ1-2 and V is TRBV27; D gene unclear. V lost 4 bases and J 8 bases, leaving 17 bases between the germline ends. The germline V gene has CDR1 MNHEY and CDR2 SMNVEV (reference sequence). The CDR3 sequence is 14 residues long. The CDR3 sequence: CASSSADMVGGYTF. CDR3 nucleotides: TGTGCCAGCAGTTCCGCTGACATGGTTGGGGGCTACACCTTC.

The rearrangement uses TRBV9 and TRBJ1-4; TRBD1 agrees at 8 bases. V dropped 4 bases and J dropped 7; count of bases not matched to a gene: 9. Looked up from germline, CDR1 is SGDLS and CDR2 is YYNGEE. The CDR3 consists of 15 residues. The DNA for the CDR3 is TGTGCCAGCAGCCTCCGCGCAGGGGGCCCTGAAAAACTGTTTTTT. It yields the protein CASSLRAGGPEKLFF.

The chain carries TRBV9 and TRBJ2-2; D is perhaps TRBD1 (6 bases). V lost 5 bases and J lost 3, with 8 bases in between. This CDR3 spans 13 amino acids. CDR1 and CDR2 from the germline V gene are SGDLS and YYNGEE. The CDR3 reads CASRQGDTGELFF. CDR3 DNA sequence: TGTGCCAGCAGACAGGGAGACACCGGGGAGCTGTTTTTT.

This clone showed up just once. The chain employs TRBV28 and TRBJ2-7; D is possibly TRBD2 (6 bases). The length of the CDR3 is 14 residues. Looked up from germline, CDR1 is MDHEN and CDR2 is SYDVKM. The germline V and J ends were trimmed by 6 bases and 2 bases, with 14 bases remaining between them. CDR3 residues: CASRVRGFPYEQYF. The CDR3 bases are TGTGCCAGCAGGGTCCGGGGGTTTCCCTACGAGCAGTACTTC.

CDR3: CASSIFGGGVYNEQFF. The CDR3 nucleotides are TGTGCCAGTAGTATTTTCGGCGGGGGGGTTTACAATGAGCAGTTCTTC. The rearrangement uses TRBV19 and TRBJ2-1, with 9 bases lining up with TRBD2. V lost 3 bases to trimming and J lost 4 bases; unmatched junction nucleotides: 7. The CDR3 is 16 residues long. Germline assignment: CDR1 LNHDA and CDR2 SQIVND (reference sequence).

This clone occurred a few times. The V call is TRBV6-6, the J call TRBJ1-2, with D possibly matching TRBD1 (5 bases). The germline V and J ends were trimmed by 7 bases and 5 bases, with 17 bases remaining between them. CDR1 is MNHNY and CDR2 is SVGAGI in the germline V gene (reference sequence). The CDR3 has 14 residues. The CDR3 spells CASTAGFSFYGYTF. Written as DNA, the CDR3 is TGTGCCAGCACCGCAGGGTTCTCCTTTTATGGCTACACCTTC.